This T cell receptor beta chain originates from a study of CD8+ T cells in alopecia areata. About the research overall: Patients in the study were on tofacitinib for 6 to 18 months, then off it for 6 months. Treated patients received severity scores based on the percentage of scalp area affected.

CDR1 and CDR2 from the germline V gene are MNHNS and SASEGT. CDR3 length equals 11 residues. About this clone itself: Antigen: not known.

Investigators isolated RNA and reverse transcribed it into cDNA to act as the sequencing template. Libraries were prepared by immunoSEQ multiplex PCR; TCRdb keeps only in-frame clonotypes and omits some of them. Of fewer than 250,000 clones in the sample, roughly 44% were seen once. As to treatment: oral pan-JAK inhibitor, 5-10 mg twice daily. Study-wide results and caveats: Under tofacitinib, numerous expanded lesional clonotypes remained detectable in scalp and blood.

This TCR derives from a human donor with alopecia areata. The source was CD4+ T cells sorted from blood, collected around week 37, from a patient treated with tofacitinib. The gene calls are TRBV6-1 and TRBJ2-1, with TRBD2 matching over 8 bases. CDR3 bases: TGTGCTGCGGGAGGTTTTAATGAGCAGTTCTTC. Protein: CAAGGFNEQFF.